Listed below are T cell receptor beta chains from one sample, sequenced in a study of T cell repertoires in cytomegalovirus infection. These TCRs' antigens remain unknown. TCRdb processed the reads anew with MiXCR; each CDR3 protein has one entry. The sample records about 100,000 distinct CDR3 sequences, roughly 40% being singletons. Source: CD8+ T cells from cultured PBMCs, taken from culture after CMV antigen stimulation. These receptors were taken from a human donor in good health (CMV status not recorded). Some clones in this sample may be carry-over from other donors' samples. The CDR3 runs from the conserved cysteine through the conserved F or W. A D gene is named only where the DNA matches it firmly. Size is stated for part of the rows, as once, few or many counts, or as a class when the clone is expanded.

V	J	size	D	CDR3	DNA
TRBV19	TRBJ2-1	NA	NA	CASSISGDSYNEQFF	TGTGCCAGTAGTATTTCGGGGGACTCCTACAATGAGCAGTTCTTC
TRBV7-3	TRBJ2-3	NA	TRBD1	CASSPPGQGMADTQYF	TGTGCCAGCAGTCCTCCGGGACAGGGAATGGCAGATACGCAGTATTTT
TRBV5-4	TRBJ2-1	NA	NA	CASSSMTDTYPDEQFF	TGTGCCAGCAGCTCAATGACCGACACCTACCCGGATGAGCAGTTCTTC
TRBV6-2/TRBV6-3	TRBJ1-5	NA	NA	CASSFWLDQPQHF	TGTGCCAGCAGTTTTTGGTTGGATCAGCCCCAGCATTTT
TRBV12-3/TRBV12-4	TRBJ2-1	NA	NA	CASSLDLGEQFF	TGTGCCAGCAGTTTAGATTTAGGTGAGCAGTTCTTC
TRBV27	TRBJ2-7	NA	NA	CASSLIFGGYEQYF	TGTGCCAGCAGCTTAATATTTGGGGGGTACGAGCAGTACTTC
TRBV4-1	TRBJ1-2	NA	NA	CASSQDFGGLYGYTF	TGCGCCAGCAGCCAAGATTTCGGGGGGCTCTATGGCTACACCTTC
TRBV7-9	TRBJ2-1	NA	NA	CASRAGYNEQFF	TGTGCCAGCCGCGCGGGGTACAATGAGCAGTTCTTC
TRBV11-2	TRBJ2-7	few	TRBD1	CASSLESGTGYYEQYF	TGTGCCAGCAGCTTAGAATCCGGGACAGGGTACTACGAGCAGTACTTC
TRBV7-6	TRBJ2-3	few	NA	CASSLWVTDTQYF	TGTGCCAGCAGCTTATGGGTGACAGATACGCAGTATTTT
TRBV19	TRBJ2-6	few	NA	CASSLDSHSGANVLTF	TGTGCCAGTAGTCTGGACAGTCACTCTGGGGCCAACGTCCTGACTTTC
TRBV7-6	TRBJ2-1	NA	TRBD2	CASSPGTSGGSEQFF	TGTGCCAGCAGCCCCGGGACTAGCGGGGGCAGTGAGCAGTTCTTC
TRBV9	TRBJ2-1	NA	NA	CASSGGGREEQFF	TGTGCCAGCAGCGGAGGAGGACGCGAGGAGCAGTTCTTC
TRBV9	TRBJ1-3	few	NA	CASSRGQGNTIYF	TGTGCCAGCAGCAGAGGACAGGGAAACACCATATATTTT
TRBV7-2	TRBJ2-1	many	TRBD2	CASSWGTSGGYEQFF	TGTGCCAGCAGCTGGGGGACTAGCGGGGGGTATGAGCAGTTCTTC
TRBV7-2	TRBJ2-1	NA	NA	CASSPLPPPTYNEQFF	TGTGCCAGCAGCCCCCTCCCCCCTCCTACCTACAATGAGCAGTTCTTC
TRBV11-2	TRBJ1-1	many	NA	CASSLNSGGTEAFF	TGTGCCAGCAGCCTCAACTCCGGCGGAACTGAAGCTTTCTTT
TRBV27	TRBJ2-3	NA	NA	CASSPLLGGPTDTQYF	TGTGCCAGCAGTCCGTTATTGGGGGGGCCCACAGATACGCAGTATTTT
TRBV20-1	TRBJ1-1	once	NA	CSARDEMDTEAFF	TGCAGTGCTAGAGATGAAATGGACACTGAAGCTTTCTTT
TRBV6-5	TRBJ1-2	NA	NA	CASSYSGKYGYTF	TGTGCCAGCAGTTACTCGGGCAAATATGGCTACACCTTC
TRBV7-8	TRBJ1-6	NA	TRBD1	CASTNTGGASPLHF	TGTGCCAGCACCAACACAGGGGGGGCTTCACCCCTCCACTTT
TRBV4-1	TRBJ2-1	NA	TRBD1	CASSHTTGTPSYNEQFF	TGCGCCAGCAGCCATACGACAGGGACCCCTTCCTACAATGAGCAGTTCTTC
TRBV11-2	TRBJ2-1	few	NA	CASSSTFGNEQFF	TGTGCCAGCAGCTCGACCTTTGGCAATGAGCAGTTCTTC
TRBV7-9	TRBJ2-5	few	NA	CASSFLVGETQYF	TGTGCCAGCAGCTTTTTGGTGGGGGAGACCCAGTACTTC
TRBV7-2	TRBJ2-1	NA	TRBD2	CASSPGTRLVEQFF	TGTGCCAGCAGCCCAGGGACTAGACTAGTTGAGCAGTTCTTC
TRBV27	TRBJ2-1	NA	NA	CASSLKRGGSYNEQFF	TGTGCCAGCAGCCTTAAACGAGGGGGTTCCTACAATGAGCAGTTCTTC
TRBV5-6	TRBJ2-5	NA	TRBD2	CASSFTGLSQETQYF	TGTGCCAGCAGCTTCACGGGACTATCACAAGAGACCCAGTACTTC